The rows below give T cell receptor beta chains drawn from one sample of a study of identical twins. TCRdb reprocessed the 5' RACE reads via MiXCR and lists one record per CDR3 protein. The sample gives around 500,000 distinct CDR3 sequences, 11% to 15% of which show up once; approximately 0.52% is in the top ten. These data were likewise used in another study, on yellow fever vaccine responses in identical twins.

The sequencing input was CD4+ T cells sorted from blood. These receptors came from a young woman in good health. CDR3s include the opening cysteine and the closing phenylalanine or tryptophan. The D gene is left open where the match is weak. Size is stated for part of the rows, as once, few or many counts, or as a class when the clone is expanded.

d_call: -
cdr3_length: 13
j_call: TRBJ1-1
clone_size: many
v_call: TRBV6-6
cdr3_nt: TGTGCCACCGCCAGGGAGGAGGACACTGAAGCTTTCTTT
cdr3_aa: CATAREEDTEAFF

d_call: TRBD1
cdr3_length: 15
j_call: TRBJ2-2
clone_size: -
v_call: TRBV27
cdr3_nt: TGTGCCAGCACCCACGGCAAGGGGGCTCCCGGGGAGCTGTTTTTT
cdr3_aa: CASTHGKGAPGELFF

d_call: -
cdr3_length: 13
j_call: TRBJ2-5
clone_size: few
v_call: TRBV12-5
cdr3_nt: TGTGCTAGTGCTGTCCTGCCACGAGAGACCCAGTACTTC
cdr3_aa: CASAVLPRETQYF

d_call: -
cdr3_length: 14
j_call: TRBJ2-7
clone_size: -
v_call: TRBV20-1
cdr3_nt: TGCAGTGCTAGAGATCTAGTAGGCTCCTACGAGCAGTACTTC
cdr3_aa: CSARDLVGSYEQYF

d_call: TRBD2
cdr3_length: 15
j_call: TRBJ2-3
clone_size: many
v_call: TRBV12-3/TRBV12-4
cdr3_nt: TGTGCCAGCAGGTTAGCGGGGGGCGGCACAGATACGCAGTATTTT
cdr3_aa: CASRLAGGGTDTQYF

d_call: TRBD1
cdr3_length: 15
j_call: TRBJ2-7
clone_size: -
v_call: TRBV6-2/TRBV6-3
cdr3_nt: TGTGCCAGCAGTCCCAGAAGACAGGGCTCGTCCAGGCAGTACTTC
cdr3_aa: CASSPRRQGSSRQYF

d_call: TRBD2
cdr3_length: 16
j_call: TRBJ2-3
clone_size: few
v_call: TRBV18
cdr3_nt: TGTGCCAGCTCACCCGGACTAGCGGACCGCACAGATACGCAGTATTTT
cdr3_aa: CASSPGLADRTDTQYF

d_call: -
cdr3_length: 14
j_call: TRBJ1-2
clone_size: many
v_call: TRBV12-3/TRBV12-4
cdr3_nt: TGTGCCAGCAGTTTATTGGGCTACTTCGATGGCTACACCTTC
cdr3_aa: CASSLLGYFDGYTF

d_call: TRBD1
cdr3_length: 20
j_call: TRBJ2-6
clone_size: few
v_call: TRBV4-3
cdr3_nt: TGCGCCAGCAGCCCCGGACAGGGTAGAACGGTATATGGTGGGGCCAACGTCCTGACTTTC
cdr3_aa: CASSPGQGRTVYGGANVLTF

d_call: -
cdr3_length: 11
j_call: TRBJ2-3
clone_size: few
v_call: TRBV29-1
cdr3_nt: TGCAGCGTTGAATACACCGATACGCAGTATTTT
cdr3_aa: CSVEYTDTQYF

d_call: -
cdr3_length: 14
j_call: TRBJ2-7
clone_size: -
v_call: TRBV28
cdr3_nt: TGTGCCAGCAGTTATATCGGGGACATCTACGAGCAGTACTTC
cdr3_aa: CASSYIGDIYEQYF

d_call: TRBD1
cdr3_length: 14
j_call: TRBJ2-1
clone_size: few
v_call: TRBV7-3
cdr3_nt: TGTGCCAGCAGCTTCCGGACAGGAAACAATGAGCAGTTCTTC
cdr3_aa: CASSFRTGNNEQFF

d_call: -
cdr3_length: 17
j_call: TRBJ2-2
clone_size: few
v_call: TRBV15
cdr3_nt: TGTGCCACCAGCAGAGGCTTCAGGGTAGCGGTCACCGGGGAGCTGTTTTTT
cdr3_aa: CATSRGFRVAVTGELFF

d_call: -
cdr3_length: 14
j_call: TRBJ2-5
clone_size: many
v_call: TRBV20-1
cdr3_nt: TGCAGTGCTTTAACCAGGGACTGGGGGGAGACCCAGTACTTC
cdr3_aa: CSALTRDWGETQYF